The 14 T cell receptor beta chains below come from one sample, sequenced in a study of regulatory T cells in long-lasting Graves disease. CDR3 regions were amplified by Arm-PCR using iRepertoire HTBI primers to build TCR beta libraries. TCRdb re-derived calls from the multiplex PCR reads in MiXCR, one entry per CDR3 protein. The table includes approximately 560,000 distinct CDR3 sequences, more than 15% detected once. Time point noted: newly diagnosed GD, antithyroid drugs for less than 3 months. The TCR library was made from RNA extracted from PBMCs. This sample was also put to use in a study of T cells in Graves' hyperthyroidism and ophthalmopathy.

The specimen was peripheral blood mononuclear cells (PBMCs), collected at new diagnosis, from a patient treated with antithyroid drugs. Receptors originate from a man aged 18 to 30 with Graves disease.

This clonotype was recorded at least ten times. The V and J genes are TRBV3-1 and TRBJ2-3; D remains unclear. The CDR3 has 13 amino acids. V was pared by 4 bases and J by 3 bases, with 8 bases between. The V gene's germline CDR1 is LGHDT and CDR2 YNNKEL (reference sequence). This CDR3 is CASSPDPTDTQYF. CDR3 nucleotide sequence: TGTGCCAGCAGCCCCGACCCGACAGATACGCAGTATTTT.

Many counts were recorded for this clonotype. The chain carries TRBV5-1 and TRBJ1-2; D is possibly TRBD1 (5 bases). Trimming pared 0 bases from V and 7 bases from J, leaving 13 bases between. Germline lookup yields CDR1 SGHRS and CDR2 YFSETQ. The CDR3 has 14 amino acids. DNA of the CDR3: TGCGCCAGCAGCTTGGGACAGCCGTACTCTGGCTACACCTTC. Its translation is CASSLGQPYSGYTF.

V usage is TRBV12-3 or TRBV12-4 and J usage is TRBJ2-2; maybe TRBD2 (7 bases). There are 16 residues in the CDR3. The ends were cut back, 6 bases at V and 6 bases at J, with 20 bases in the middle. The CDR3 DNA sequence: TGTGCCAGCAGCCGCGGGGGCCCAAGTCGCGCCGGGGAGCTGTTTTTT. Protein sequence: CASSRGGPSRAGELFF.

This clonotype was counted many times. The genes are TRBV6-1 and TRBJ2-2; D is undetermined. Germline V CDR1 and CDR2: MNHNS, SASEGT. The length of the CDR3 is 20 residues. Trimming took off 6 bases at V and 1 base at J, with 27 bases between the two ends. CDR3 bases: TGTGCCAGCAGACCCAGGTTGGTCCCTGACGACGGTCTGAACACCGGGGAGCTGTTTTTT. Residues: CASRPRLVPDDGLNTGELFF.

This clonotype appeared many times. The rearrangement joins TRBV3-1 to TRBJ1-5; D is possibly TRBD1 (6 bases). In germline, CDR1 is LGHDT, CDR2 YNNKEL (reference sequence). The CDR3 is 14 amino acids. V lost 3 bases to trimming and J lost 2 bases, with 8 bases between them. The DNA for the CDR3 is TGTGCCAGCAGCCATGGACAGCGCAATCAGCCCCAGCATTTT. Amino acid sequence: CASSHGQRNQPQHF.

The table lists this clonotype with many counts. The CDR3 here is CASSPQRGYYGYTF. Here the CDR3 DNA reads TGTGCCAGCAGTCCTCAACGTGGGTACTATGGCTACACCTTC. The chain couples TRBV27 to TRBJ1-2; D gene unclear. Per the germline V gene, CDR1 is MNHEY and CDR2 is SMNVEV (reference sequence). This CDR3 spans 14 amino acids. V lost 5 bases, J lost 3 bases, and 13 bases lay in between.

The chain joins TRBV7-6 to TRBJ2-7, with a tentative D call TRBD2 (6 bases). Germline V CDR1 and CDR2: SGHVS, FNYEAQ. Trimming stripped 4 bases from V and 12 bases from J, with 19 bases between. This CDR3 spans 13 amino acids. As DNA, the CDR3 is TGTGCCAGCAGCTACACAGTGGAGGGGAATCCGTACTTC. This translates into CASSYTVEGNPYF.

This clonotype was detected ten times or more. The rearrangement links TRBV28 to TRBJ2-7, with 7 bases aligning to TRBD2. The CDR3 spans 15 residues. Germline V gives CDR1 MDHEN, CDR2 SYDVKM. The junction had 10 bases not matched to a gene; V was cut back by 8 bases and J by 0 bases. In DNA form, the CDR3 reads TGTGCCAGCTCATTGCGGGGGATTACCTCCTACGAGCAGTACTTC. This gives the protein CASSLRGITSYEQYF.

This clonotype turned up a few times. The CDR3 nucleotides read TGTGCTAGTGGTTTGAACAGCGAGAACACTGAAGCTTTCTTT. Amino acids: CASGLNSENTEAFF. The chain joins TRBV12-5 to TRBJ1-1, with no clear D. V dropped 2 bases and J dropped 1 base, with 8 bases sitting between them. Germline CDR1 LGHNT, CDR2 FRNRAP. The CDR3 has 14 amino acids.

In this sample, this clonotype turned up many times. The rearrangement joins TRBV2 to TRBJ1-1; D uncertain. CDR1 is SNHLY, CDR2 FYNNEI, per germline. Trimming took off 6 bases at V and 4 bases at J, with 6 bases between the two ends. This CDR3 contains 11 residues. Written as DNA, the CDR3 is TGTGCCAGCAGCCGACTCACTGAAGCTTTCTTT. Its protein is CASSRLTEAFF.

This clonotype has a handful of counts. This chain connects TRBV4-1 to TRBJ1-1, with 7 bases identical to TRBD1. In germline, CDR1 is MGHRA, CDR2 YSYEKL. The CDR3 contains 12 residues. V lost 3 bases and J lost 11; bases outside the gene matches: 6. The DNA for the CDR3 is TGCGCCAGCAGCCAGGACAGGTTTGGTGCTTTCTTT. Translation gives CASSQDRFGAFF.

This clonotype showed up many times. The V and J genes are TRBV12-3 or TRBV12-4 and TRBJ2-1; a weak D match, TRBD1 (5 bases). The length of the CDR3 is 14 residues. The V and J ends lost 3 bases and 4 bases respectively, with 10 bases between them. CDR3: CASSFFQGYNEQFF. The CDR3 nucleotides are TGTGCCAGCAGTTTCTTTCAGGGTTACAATGAGCAGTTCTTC.

This clonotype has ten or more counts. The chain is built from TRBV7-9 and TRBJ2-1; D ambiguous. The length of the CDR3 is 14 residues. The V and J ends lost 1 base and 9 bases respectively, with 13 bases between them. Germline V gene data show CDR1 as SEHNR and CDR2 as FQNEAQ (reference sequence). For the CDR3, the DNA is TGTGCCAGCAGCTTAGACCTCCTTTCGGGTGAGCAGTTCTTC. Amino acids: CASSLDLLSGEQFF.

This clonotype appeared once. The chain has TRBV2 and TRBJ1-2; D gene ambiguous. CDR3 size: 14 residues. Trimming pared 7 bases from V and 6 bases from J, leaving 18 bases between. Germline V gene sequence: CDR1 SNHLY, CDR2 FYNNEI. The CDR3 bases are TGTGCCAGCAAAAGGGATACGGCCTTTGATGGCTACACCTTC. It encodes CASKRDTAFDGYTF.